The sequence of this TCR beta chain was determined in a study of cytomegalovirus exposure and HLA in healthy donors. PCR involved 60 Vbeta and 13 Jbeta primers. Sequenced by immunoSEQ multiplex PCR; TCRdb stores in-frame clones only, minus some. Altogether more than 80,000 clones are present, roughly 75% being singletons, with the ten largest covering over 2%. What was sequenced was PBMCs. The clonotype comes from a man aged 40-50 years in good health and CMV-seronegative.

Written as DNA, the CDR3 is TGTGCCAGCAGTCCACAATTCATGAACACCGGGGAGCTGTTTTTT. The encoded protein is CASSPQFMNTGELFF. The chain combines TRBV6-1 with TRBJ2-2, with unresolved D. The V gene's germline CDR1 is MNHNS and CDR2 SASEGT. The V and J ends lost 5 bases and 1 base respectively, with 11 bases between them. The CDR3 is made up of 15 amino acids.